This note documents a single T cell receptor (beta chain) sequence. These data are taken from a study of early T cells in non-severe SARS-CoV-2 infection. For the study at large: It was bulk RNA from unsorted whole blood that was sequenced, and the chains were unpaired.

Molecules of cDNA were individually given unique molecular identifiers that were attached to them. TCRdb re-called the 5' RACE reads through MiXCR, storing one row per CDR3 protein. Of approximately 76,000 distinct CDR3 sequences detected, about 14% appear once; the ten largest clones hold 3%. The CDR3 loop spans 14 amino acids. The germline CDR1 and CDR2 sequences are DFQATT and SNEGSKA (reference sequence). Trimming pared 3 bases from V and 0 bases from J, leaving 9 bases between. This clonotype was sampled from an adult who was a healthcare worker with PCR-confirmed SARS-CoV-2 infection or an uninfected control (not recorded which). The chain employs TRBV20-1 and TRBJ1-5; D unresolved. The sequenced sample consisted of whole blood. This CDR3 reads CSASRPASNQPQHF. CDR3 in DNA: TGCAGTGCTAGTAGACCGGCTAGCAATCAGCCCCAGCATTTT.